The rows below give T cell receptor beta chains drawn from one sample of a study of T cells expressing NK-cell markers. Each CDR3 protein gets one entry in TCRdb, which reprocessed the 5' RACE reads and gives no DNA. With some 140,000 distinct CDR3 sequences in the sample, the ten largest clones hold roughly a third. Sequencing was done on a sample of blood T cells: a sorted CD56 or NKG2C T cell subset, CD4+ or CD8+ T cells, or bulk PBMC T cells (not recorded which). These receptors all stem from a woman aged 45-60 years in good health. Each CDR3 is given with its conserved first and last residue.

J	length	V	CDR3
TRBJ2-1	15	TRBV12-3/TRBV12-4	CASSSSGRVHVEQFF
TRBJ2-2	11	TRBV2	CASFLGGELFF
TRBJ2-1	13	TRBV10-2	CASGGSSVNEQFF
TRBJ2-5	14	TRBV13	CASSLRRKQETQYF
TRBJ2-4	14	TRBV7-9	CASSLKDTKNIQYF
TRBJ2-7	12	TRBV10-3	CAISDGYYEQYF
TRBJ2-7	12	TRBV6-5	CASRDRDREQYF
TRBJ2-4	19	TRBV12-3/TRBV12-4	CASSFPTGDSGWAKNIQYF
TRBJ2-2	13	TRBV27	CASSAGLPGELFF
TRBJ1-1	17	TRBV27	CASSLFGTEDLNTEAFF
TRBJ2-5	16	TRBV6-5	CASSYSKAGMEETQYF
TRBJ2-3	17	TRBV5-1	CASSLAVAGGDGDTQYF
TRBJ2-6	14	TRBV25-1	CASSDSSGANVLTF
TRBJ2-2	17	TRBV20-1	CSARGGVERENTGELFF
TRBJ2-1	14	TRBV6-2/TRBV6-3	CASNGLASYNEQFF
TRBJ2-4	15	TRBV5-1	CASSGGLAGEHIQYF
TRBJ2-1	14	TRBV7-8	CASSSSGRGNEQFF